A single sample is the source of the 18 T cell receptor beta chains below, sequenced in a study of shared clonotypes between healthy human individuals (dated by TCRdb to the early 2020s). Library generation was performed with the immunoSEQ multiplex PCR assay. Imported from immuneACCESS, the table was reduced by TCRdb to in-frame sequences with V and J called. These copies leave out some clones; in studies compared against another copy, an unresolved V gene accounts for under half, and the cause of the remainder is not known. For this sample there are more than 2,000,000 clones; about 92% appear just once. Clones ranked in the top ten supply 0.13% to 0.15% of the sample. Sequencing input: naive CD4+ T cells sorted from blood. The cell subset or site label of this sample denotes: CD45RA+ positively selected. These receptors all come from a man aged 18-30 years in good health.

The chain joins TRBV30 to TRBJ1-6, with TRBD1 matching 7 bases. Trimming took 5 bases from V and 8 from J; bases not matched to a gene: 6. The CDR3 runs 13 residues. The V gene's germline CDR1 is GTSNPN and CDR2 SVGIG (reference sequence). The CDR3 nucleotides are TGTGCCTGGCAGGGACAGACCTATTCACCCCTCCACTTT. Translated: CAWQGQTYSPLHF.

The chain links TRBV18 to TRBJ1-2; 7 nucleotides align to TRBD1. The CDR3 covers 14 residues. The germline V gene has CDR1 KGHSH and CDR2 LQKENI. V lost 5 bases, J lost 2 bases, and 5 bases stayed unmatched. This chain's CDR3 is CASSVGTENYGYTF. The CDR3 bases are TGTGCCAGCTCAGTCGGGACAGAGAACTATGGCTACACCTTC. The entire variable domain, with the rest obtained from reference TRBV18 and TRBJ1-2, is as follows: NAGVMQNPRHLVRRRGQEARLRCSPMKGHSHVYWYRQLPEEGLKFMVYLQKENIIDESGMPKERFSAEFPKEGPSILRIQQVVRGDSAAYFCASSVGTENYGYTFGSGTRLTVV.

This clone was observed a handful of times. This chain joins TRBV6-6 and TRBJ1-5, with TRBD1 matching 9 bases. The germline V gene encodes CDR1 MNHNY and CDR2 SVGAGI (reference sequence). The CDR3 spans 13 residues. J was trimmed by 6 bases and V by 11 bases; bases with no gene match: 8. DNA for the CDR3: TGTGCCGTCGCCCAGACAGGGGGTCAGCCCCAGCATTTT. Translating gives CAVAQTGGQPQHF.

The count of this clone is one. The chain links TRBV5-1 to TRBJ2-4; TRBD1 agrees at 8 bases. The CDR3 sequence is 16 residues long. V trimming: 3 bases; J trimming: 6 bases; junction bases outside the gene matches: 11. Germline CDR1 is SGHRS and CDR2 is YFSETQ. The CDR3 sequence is CASSSLTRGPGNIQYF. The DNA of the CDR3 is TGCGCCAGCAGCTCCCTTACCAGGGGGCCTGGAAACATTCAGTACTTC. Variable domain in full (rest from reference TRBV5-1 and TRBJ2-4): KAGVTQTPRYLIKTRGQQVTLSCSPISGHRSVSWYQQTPGQGLQFLFEYFSETQRNKGNFPGRFSGRQFSNSRSEMNVSTLELGDSALYLCASSSLTRGPGNIQYFGAGTRLSVL.

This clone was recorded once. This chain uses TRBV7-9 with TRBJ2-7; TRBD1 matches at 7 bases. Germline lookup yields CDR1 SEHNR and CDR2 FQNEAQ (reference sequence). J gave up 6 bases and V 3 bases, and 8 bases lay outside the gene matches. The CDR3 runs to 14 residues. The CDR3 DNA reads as TGTGCCAGCAGCTTGGGACAGCTAACCAGCGAGCAGTACTTC. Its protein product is CASSLGQLTSEQYF.

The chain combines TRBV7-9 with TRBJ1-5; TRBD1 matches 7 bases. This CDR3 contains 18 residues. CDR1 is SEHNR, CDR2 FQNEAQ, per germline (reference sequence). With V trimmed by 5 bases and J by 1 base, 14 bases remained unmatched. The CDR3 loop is CASSHSMITGVSNQPQHF. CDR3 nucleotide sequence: TGTGCCAGCAGCCATTCTATGATCACAGGGGTGAGCAATCAGCCCCAGCATTTT.

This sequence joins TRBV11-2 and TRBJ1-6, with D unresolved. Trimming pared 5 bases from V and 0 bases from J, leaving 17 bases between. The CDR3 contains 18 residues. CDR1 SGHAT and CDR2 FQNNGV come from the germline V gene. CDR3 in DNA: TGTGCCAGCAGCGCATCCGTCGGACTGAGCTCCTATAATTCACCCCTCCACTTT. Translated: CASSASVGLSSYNSPLHF.

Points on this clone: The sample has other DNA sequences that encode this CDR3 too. The CDR3, as DNA: TGTGCCAGTTCGGTGGGCAATCAGCCCCAGCATTTT. Its protein product is CASSVGNQPQHF. This chain links TRBV6-6 with TRBJ1-5, with D unresolved. With 9 bases removed from V and 2 bases from J, the gap between germline ends came to 8 bases. In germline, CDR1 is MNHNY, CDR2 SVGAGI (reference sequence). The CDR3 spans 12 residues.

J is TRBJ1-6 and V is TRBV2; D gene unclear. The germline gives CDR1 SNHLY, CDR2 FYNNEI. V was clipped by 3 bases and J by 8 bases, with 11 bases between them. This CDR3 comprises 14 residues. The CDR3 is CASSDFIPDSPLHF. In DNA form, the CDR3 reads TGTGCCAGCAGTGATTTCATCCCGGATTCACCCCTCCACTTT.

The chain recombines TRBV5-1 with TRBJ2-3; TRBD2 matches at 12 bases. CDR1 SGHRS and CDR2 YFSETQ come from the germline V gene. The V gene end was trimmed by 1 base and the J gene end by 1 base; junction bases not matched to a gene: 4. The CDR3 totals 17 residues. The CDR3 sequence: CASSLRTSGIRTDTQYF. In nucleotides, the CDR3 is TGCGCCAGCAGCTTGAGGACTAGCGGGATCCGCACAGATACGCAGTATTTT.

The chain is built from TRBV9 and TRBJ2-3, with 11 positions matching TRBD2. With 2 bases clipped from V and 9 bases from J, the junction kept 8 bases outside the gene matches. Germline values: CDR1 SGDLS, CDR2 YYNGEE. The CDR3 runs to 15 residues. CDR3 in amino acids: CASSVELAGAPTQYF. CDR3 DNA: TGTGCCAGCAGCGTTGAACTAGCGGGAGCTCCCACGCAGTATTTT.

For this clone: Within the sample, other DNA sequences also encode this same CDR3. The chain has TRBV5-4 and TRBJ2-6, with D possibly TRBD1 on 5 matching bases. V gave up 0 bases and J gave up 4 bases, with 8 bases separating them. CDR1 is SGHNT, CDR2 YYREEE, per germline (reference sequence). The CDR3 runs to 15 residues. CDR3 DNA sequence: TGTGCCAGCAGCTTGGGGGGCGCCGGGGCCAACGTCCTGACTTTC. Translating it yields CASSLGGAGANVLTF.

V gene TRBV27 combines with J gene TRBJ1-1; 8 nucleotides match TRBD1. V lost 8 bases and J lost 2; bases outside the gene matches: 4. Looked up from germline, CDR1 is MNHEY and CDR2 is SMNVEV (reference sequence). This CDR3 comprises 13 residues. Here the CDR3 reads CASLDRANTEAFF. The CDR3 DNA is TGTGCCAGCCTGGACAGGGCTAACACTGAAGCTTTCTTT.

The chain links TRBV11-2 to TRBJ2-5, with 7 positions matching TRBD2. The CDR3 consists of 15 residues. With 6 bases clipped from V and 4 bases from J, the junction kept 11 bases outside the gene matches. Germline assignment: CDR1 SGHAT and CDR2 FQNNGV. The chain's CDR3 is CASRAAGTILETQYF. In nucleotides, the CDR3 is TGTGCCAGCAGGGCGGCCGGGACTATATTAGAGACCCAGTACTTC.

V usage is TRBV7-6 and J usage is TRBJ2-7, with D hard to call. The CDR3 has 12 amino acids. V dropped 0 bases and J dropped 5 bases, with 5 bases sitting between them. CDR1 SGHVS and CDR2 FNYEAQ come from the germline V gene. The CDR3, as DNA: TGTGCCAGCAGCTTAGCTTCGGACGAGCAGTACTTC. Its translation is CASSLASDEQYF.

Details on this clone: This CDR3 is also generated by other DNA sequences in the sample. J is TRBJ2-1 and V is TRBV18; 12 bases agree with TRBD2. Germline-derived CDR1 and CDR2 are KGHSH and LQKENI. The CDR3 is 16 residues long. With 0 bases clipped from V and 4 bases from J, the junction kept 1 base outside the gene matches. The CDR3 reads CASSPPLAGGYNEQFF. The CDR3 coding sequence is TGTGCCAGCTCACCACCGCTAGCGGGGGGGTACAATGAGCAGTTCTTC.

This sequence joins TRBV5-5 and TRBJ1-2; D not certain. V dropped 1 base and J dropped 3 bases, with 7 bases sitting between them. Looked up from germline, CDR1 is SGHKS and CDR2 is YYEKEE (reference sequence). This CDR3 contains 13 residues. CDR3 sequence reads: CASSLWEDYGYTF. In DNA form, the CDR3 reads TGTGCCAGCAGCTTGTGGGAGGACTATGGCTACACCTTC.

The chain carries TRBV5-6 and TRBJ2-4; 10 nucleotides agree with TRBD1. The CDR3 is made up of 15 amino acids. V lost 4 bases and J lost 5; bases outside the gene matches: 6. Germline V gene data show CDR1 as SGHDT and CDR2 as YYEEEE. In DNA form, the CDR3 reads TGTGCCAGCAGCCTGGACAGGGGGGTGCAAAACATTCAGTACTTC. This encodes CASSLDRGVQNIQYF.